This TCR beta chain emerged from a study of cytomegalovirus exposure and HLA in healthy donors. Overall study context: Among fewer than 500 genotyped donors, 80% to 90% fell in the Caucasian-associated ancestry cluster.

CDR3 length equals 16 residues. V lost 4 bases and J lost 5; bases outside the gene matches: 10. Germline lookup yields CDR1 SGHAT and CDR2 FQNNGV. Study-level findings and limits: Associated with HLA alleles at 0.05 false discovery rate in a later analysis were about 17,000 TCR beta sequences. Specificity for CMV antigens was confirmed in vitro for a few of the CMV-associated chains. Among CMV-associated TCR beta chains, most appeared HLA-restricted in a later analysis.

13 Jbeta primers and 60 Vbeta primers were used for the PCR. Measured with immunoSEQ multiplex PCR; TCRdb has only the in-frame clones, and not every one. The sample records some 110,000 clones, 81% being singletons. As regards this clone: Its antigen is undetermined.

This receptor was identified in a woman under 40 in good health and CMV-seronegative. The chain carries TRBV11-2 and TRBJ2-7; TRBD2 matches at 11 bases. Sequencing used PBMCs. The CDR3 loop reads CASSSPGLAETDEQYF. The CDR3 DNA is TGTGCCAGCAGCTCACCGGGACTAGCGGAGACGGACGAGCAGTACTTC.